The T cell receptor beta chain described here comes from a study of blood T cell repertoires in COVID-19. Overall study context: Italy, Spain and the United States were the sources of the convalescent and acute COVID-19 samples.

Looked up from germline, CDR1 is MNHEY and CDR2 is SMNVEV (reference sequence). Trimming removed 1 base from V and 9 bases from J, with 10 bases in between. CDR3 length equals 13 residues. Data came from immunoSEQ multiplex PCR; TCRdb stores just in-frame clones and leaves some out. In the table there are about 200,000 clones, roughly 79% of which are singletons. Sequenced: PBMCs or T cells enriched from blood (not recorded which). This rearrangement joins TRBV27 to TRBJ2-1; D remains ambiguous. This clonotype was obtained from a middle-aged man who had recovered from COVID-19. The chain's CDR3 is CASSLFGQSEQFF. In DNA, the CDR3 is TGTGCCAGCAGTTTATTTGGGCAGAGTGAGCAGTTCTTC.